This TCR beta chain was documented in a study of long-term antiretroviral therapy in people with HIV. Each donor had at least one pre-ART and at least two post-ART PBMC samples. There were no participants with HIV treated outside the United States. Each sample contained 1-10 million cryopreserved PBMC, thawed before DNA extraction. This clone has only one observation. Antigen specificity is unknown. Findings and caveats of the study: Subsequent to ART, diversity was augmented yet persisted below that of transplant donor controls.

Researchers ran immunoSEQ v3.0 at survey level. Produced via immunoSEQ multiplex PCR; TCRdb's table is partial and in-frame only. The sample includes some 20,000 clones, approximately 79% of them seen just once. V gave up 4 bases and J gave up 5 bases, with 14 bases separating them. In germline, CDR1 is GTSNPN, CDR2 SVGIG (reference sequence). The CDR3 is made up of 13 amino acids. Source: unsorted PBMCs, taken 2.3 years after starting antiretroviral therapy. The V and J genes are TRBV30 and TRBJ1-1; D call uncertain. The sequence derives from a woman in her 40s with HIV. Written as DNA, the CDR3 is TGTGCCTGGAAACTACAGCCGCGGACTGAAGCTTTCTTT. Encoded protein: CAWKLQPRTEAFF.